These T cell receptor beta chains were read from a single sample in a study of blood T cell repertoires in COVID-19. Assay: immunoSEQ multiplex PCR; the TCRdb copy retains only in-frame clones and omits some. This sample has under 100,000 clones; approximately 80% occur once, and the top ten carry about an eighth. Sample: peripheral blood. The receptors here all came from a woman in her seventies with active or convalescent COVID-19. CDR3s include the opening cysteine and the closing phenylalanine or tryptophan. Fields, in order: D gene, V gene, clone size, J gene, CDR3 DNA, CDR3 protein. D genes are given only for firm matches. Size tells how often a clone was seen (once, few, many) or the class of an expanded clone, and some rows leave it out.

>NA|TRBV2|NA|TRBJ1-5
TGTGCCAGCCAGGCAGGCGGCAATCAGCCCCAGCATTTT
CASQAGGNQPQHF
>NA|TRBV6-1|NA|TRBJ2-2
TGTGCCAGCAGTGAATACGGCGGGGCGAACACCGGGGAGCTGTTTTTT
CASSEYGGANTGELFF
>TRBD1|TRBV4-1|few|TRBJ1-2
TGCGCCAGCAGCCAAGATAGAAGGGACAGGGAGTATGGCTACACCTTC
CASSQDRRDREYGYTF
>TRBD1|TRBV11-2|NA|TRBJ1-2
TGTGCCAGCACATTACAGGACAGGGGACTCTATGGCTACACCTTC
CASTLQDRGLYGYTF
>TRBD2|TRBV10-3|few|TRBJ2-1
TGTGCCATCAGTACTAGCGGGGGTGTCCCTGAGCAGTTCTTC
CAISTSGGVPEQFF
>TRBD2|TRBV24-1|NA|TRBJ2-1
TGTGCCACCGCTCGTGGGGGGGACGCCTACAATGAGCAGTTCTTC
CATARGGDAYNEQFF
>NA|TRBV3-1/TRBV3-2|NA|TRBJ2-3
TGTGCCAGCAGCCAACCGGGTGGGTACACAGATACGCAGTATTTT
CASSQPGGYTDTQYF
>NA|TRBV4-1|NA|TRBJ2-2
TGCGCCAGCAGCCCGGGCGGGGGCCGGACCGGGGAGCTGTTTTTT
CASSPGGGRTGELFF
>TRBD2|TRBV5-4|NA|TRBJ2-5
TGTGCCAGCAGCTCCGGACTAGCGGGGCCCCGCCGCTCCTTGGACTTC
CASSSGLAGPRRSLDF
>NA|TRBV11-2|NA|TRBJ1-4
TGTGCCAGCAGCTCCGCGTCTAATGAAAAACTGTTTTTT
CASSSASNEKLFF
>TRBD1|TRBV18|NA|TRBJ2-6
TGTGCCAGCTCACCGGGCCCATCGGGACAGGGCCCCGAACTCTCTGGGGCCAACGTCCTGACTTTC
CASSPGPSGQGPELSGANVLTF
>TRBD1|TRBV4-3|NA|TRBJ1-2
TGCGCCAGCAGCCAGCCAGGGGGGACAGGGGATGATGGCTACACCTTC
CASSQPGGTGDDGYTF
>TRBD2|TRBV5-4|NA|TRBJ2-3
TGTGCCAGCAGCTTGGTCCTGTCGGGGGGTCGCACAGATACGCAGTATTTT
CASSLVLSGGRTDTQYF
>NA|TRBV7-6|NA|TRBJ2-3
TGTGCCAGCAGCTTAGTAGGTAGCGCTAGCACAGATACGCAGTATTTT
CASSLVGSASTDTQYF
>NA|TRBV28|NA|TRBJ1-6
TGTGCCAGCAGTTGGGGGGGTGGGGGGGGCTCACCCCTCCACTTT
CASSWGGGGGSPLHF
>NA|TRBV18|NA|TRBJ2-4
TGTGCCAGCTCAACCCTCCGGGAGCAGGAAGGGATTCAGTACTTC
CASSTLREQEGIQYF
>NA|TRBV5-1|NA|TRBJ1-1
TGCGCCAGCAGTAAGGAGGGTTCGAACACTGAAGCTTTCTTT
CASSKEGSNTEAFF
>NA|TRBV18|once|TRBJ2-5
TGTGCCAGCTCACCAGGGAGAGAGACCCAGTACTTC
CASSPGRETQYF
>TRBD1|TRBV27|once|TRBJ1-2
TGTGCCAGCAGTTCTTGGACAGGGGGGCGAGGTGGCTACACCTTC
CASSSWTGGRGGYTF
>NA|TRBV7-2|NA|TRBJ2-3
TGTGCCAGCAGCTTATTCGGCACAGATACGCAGTATTTT
CASSLFGTDTQYF
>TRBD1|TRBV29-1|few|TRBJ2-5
TGCAGCGTTTATCTAGGACAGGGGCAAGAGACCCAGTACTTC
CSVYLGQGQETQYF
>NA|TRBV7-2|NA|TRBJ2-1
TGTGCCAGCAGCTTAGGGGGGGTACGGGCCAGAAATGAGCAGTTCTTC
CASSLGGVRARNEQFF
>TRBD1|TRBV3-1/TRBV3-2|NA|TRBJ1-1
TGTGCCAGCAGCAGACAGGGGGAGGGTGAAGCTTTCTTT
CASSRQGEGEAFF
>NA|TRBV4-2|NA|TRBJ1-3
TGTGCCAGCAGCCATCAAGGAAACACCATATATTTT
CASSHQGNTIYF